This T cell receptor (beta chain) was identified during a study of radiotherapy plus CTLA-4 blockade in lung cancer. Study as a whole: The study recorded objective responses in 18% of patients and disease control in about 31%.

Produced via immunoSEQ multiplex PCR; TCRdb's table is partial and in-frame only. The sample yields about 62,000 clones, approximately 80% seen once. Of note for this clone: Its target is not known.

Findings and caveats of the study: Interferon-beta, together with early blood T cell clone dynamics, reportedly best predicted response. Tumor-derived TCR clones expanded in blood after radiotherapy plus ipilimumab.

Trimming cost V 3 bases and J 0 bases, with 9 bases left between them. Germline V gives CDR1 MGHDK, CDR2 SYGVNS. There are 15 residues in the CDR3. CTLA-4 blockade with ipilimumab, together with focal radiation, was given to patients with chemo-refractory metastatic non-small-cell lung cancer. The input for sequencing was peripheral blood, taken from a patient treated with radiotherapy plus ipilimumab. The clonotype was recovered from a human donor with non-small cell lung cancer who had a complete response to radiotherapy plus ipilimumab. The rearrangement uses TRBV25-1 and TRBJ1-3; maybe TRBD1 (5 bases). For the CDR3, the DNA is TGTGCCAGCAGTGACCCCGGGACCTCTGGAAACACCATATATTTT. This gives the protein CASSDPGTSGNTIYF.